This T cell receptor (beta chain) was recovered during a study of glioma-infiltrating T cells after dendritic cell vaccination. Study background: The vaccine used monocyte-derived dendritic cells pulsed overnight with autologous tumor lysate. Three intradermal dendritic cell vaccine injections were given every two weeks.

The primer mix had 60 V beta and 13 J beta primers. TCRdb's copy holds only in-frame clones and misses some; the assay was immunoSEQ multiplex PCR. The sample yields tens of thousands of clones, 86% seen once. The material sequenced was blood, taken before dendritic cell vaccination. The clonotype was recovered from a human donor with glioblastoma.

The CDR3 loop is CASSRFPGQGTEAFF. DNA of the CDR3: TGTGCCAGCAGCCGATTTCCGGGACAGGGGACTGAAGCTTTCTTT. The gene calls are TRBV7-2 and TRBJ1-1; 10 bases fit TRBD1. Germline CDR1 and CDR2: SGHTA and FQGNSA. This CDR3 has 15 amino acids. V lost 5 bases, J lost 5 bases, and 8 bases stayed unmatched.